Presented here are 23 T cell receptor beta chains from one specimen sequenced in a study of blood T cell repertoires in COVID-19. The assay was immunoSEQ multiplex PCR, and TCRdb's table has in-frame clones only and misses some. The data hold some 290,000 clones, with about 90% observed a single time. Material for sequencing was peripheral blood. These receptors all come from a woman younger than 45 with COVID-19, enrolled during active disease.

The CDR3 protein is CASSPGQGAPTEAFF. The CDR3 DNA is TGTGCCAGCAGCCCTGGACAGGGGGCGCCGACTGAAGCTTTCTTT. The V call is TRBV28, the J call TRBJ1-1; the match to TRBD1 covers 11 bases. V shed 6 bases, J shed 5 bases, and the junction held 8 bases outside the gene matches. Germline-derived CDR1 and CDR2 are MDHEN and SYDVKM. The CDR3 covers 15 residues.

The chain has TRBV7-9 and TRBJ1-4, with 9 nucleotides matching TRBD1. Trimming took 5 bases from V and 8 from J; bases not matched to a gene: 6. Germline lookup yields CDR1 SEHNR and CDR2 FQNEAQ (reference sequence). CDR3 length: 14 amino acids. In DNA form, the CDR3 reads TGTGCCAGCAGCGGGACAGGGTTTGGAGAAAAACTGTTTTTT. This codes for CASSGTGFGEKLFF. The whole variable domain, remainder taken from reference TRBV7-9 and TRBJ1-4, is DTGVSQNPRHKITKRGQNVTFRCDPISEHNRLYWYRQTLGQGPEFLTYFQNEAQLEKSRLLSDRFSAERPKGSFSTLEIQRTEQGDSAMYLCASSGTGFGEKLFFGSGTQLSVL.

The V gene is TRBV18, the J gene TRBJ1-4; the D gene is possibly TRBD1 (6 bases). CDR3 length equals 13 residues. From germline, CDR1 is KGHSH and CDR2 LQKENI. Trimming took off 7 bases at V and 7 bases at J, with 13 bases between the two ends. The CDR3 region is CASYGGGPEKLFF. The CDR3 nucleotides are TGTGCCAGCTACGGCGGGGGCCCTGAAAAACTGTTTTTT.

This chain uses TRBV4-2 with TRBJ2-1; possible D gene TRBD2, 6 bases. The ends were cut back, 1 base at V and 0 bases at J, with 16 bases in the middle. Germline V gene lookup returns CDR1 LGHNA and CDR2 YNFKEQ. This CDR3 is built from 18 residues. For the CDR3, the DNA is TGTGCCAGCAGCCAAGTCGGGGGTCGGGACCTCTCCTACAATGAGCAGTTCTTC. It yields the protein CASSQVGGRDLSYNEQFF.

This chain joins TRBV5-1 and TRBJ2-2; 7 bases align to TRBD1. CDR1 and CDR2 (germline): SGHRS, YFSETQ. The CDR3 has 14 residues. J was trimmed by 6 bases and V by 3 bases; bases with no gene match: 5. Here the CDR3 reads CASSWVTGSGELFF. Here the CDR3 DNA reads TGCGCCAGCAGCTGGGTGACAGGGTCCGGGGAGCTGTTTTTT.

The chain combines TRBV29-1 with TRBJ2-3; 8 nucleotides align to TRBD1. Trimming removed 3 bases from V and 3 bases from J; junction bases left unmatched: 8. The germline V gene encodes CDR1 SQVTM and CDR2 ANQGSEA. This CDR3 is 15 amino acids long. The CDR3 here is CSVEATGGITDTQYF. The CDR3 DNA reads TGCAGCGTTGAGGCCACAGGGGGTATTACAGATACGCAGTATTTT.

The chain recombines TRBV18 with TRBJ2-3; no clear D gene. The CDR3 is 14 amino acids. The germline CDR1 and CDR2 sequences are KGHSH and LQKENI. V lost 1 base to trimming and J lost 2 bases, with 7 bases between them. CDR3 in amino acids: CASSPLVNTDTQYF. The CDR3 DNA is TGTGCCAGCTCACCACTTGTAAACACAGATACGCAGTATTTT.

The V call is TRBV3-1 (or the pseudogene TRBV3-2), the J call TRBJ2-5; D gene uncertain. Germline assignment: CDR1 LGHDT and CDR2 YNNKEL (reference sequence). The CDR3 is 12 residues long. The V and J ends lost 6 bases and 2 bases respectively, with 7 bases between them. The CDR3 bases are TGTGCCAGCAGTCTTATACAAGAGACCCAGTACTTC. Its translation: CASSLIQETQYF.

This rearrangement joins TRBV11-2 to TRBJ2-3; TRBD2 matches at 11 bases. Per the germline V gene, CDR1 is SGHAT and CDR2 is FQNNGV. This CDR3 region has 16 residues. With V trimmed by 7 bases and J by 4 bases, 10 bases remained unmatched. The CDR3 nucleotides read TGTGCCAGCAAACGTAGCGGGAGGGGGTTCGCAGATACGCAGTATTTT. Protein sequence: CASKRSGRGFADTQYF.

J is TRBJ2-6 and V is TRBV7-9; TRBD1 matches 7 bases. V shed 1 base and J 2 bases; nucleotides not matched to a gene: 5. From germline, CDR1 is SEHNR and CDR2 FQNEAQ (reference sequence). This CDR3 spans 17 amino acids. The CDR3 DNA reads as TGTGCCAGCAGCTTAGGAGAGGGGGCCCCTGGGGCCAACGTCCTGACTTTC. It is translated as CASSLGEGAPGANVLTF.

This chain uses TRBV18 with TRBJ1-1, with a possible D match to TRBD1 (6 bases). Trimming removed 1 base at V and 0 bases at J, with 12 bases between. CDR3 size: 16 residues. Germline CDR1 is KGHSH and CDR2 is LQKENI. DNA of the CDR3: TGTGCCAGCTCACCACTGCAGGGGATCATGAACACTGAAGCTTTCTTT. Protein sequence: CASSPLQGIMNTEAFF.

The genes are TRBV10-3 and TRBJ2-5, with a possible D match to TRBD2 (5 bases). The CDR3 has 15 amino acids. Germline lookup yields CDR1 ENHRY and CDR2 SYGVKD. Trimming took off 7 bases at V and 3 bases at J, with 18 bases between the two ends. The CDR3 reads CAITEGWGPKETQYF. The CDR3 bases are TGTGCCATCACCGAGGGTTGGGGTCCTAAAGAGACCCAGTACTTC.

This clone was picked up one time. The chain joins TRBV3-1 (or the pseudogene TRBV3-2) to TRBJ1-4, with 7 bases identical to TRBD1. V gave up 4 bases and J gave up 4 bases; unmatched junction bases: 3. The germline CDR1 and CDR2 sequences are LGHDT and YNNKEL (reference sequence). The CDR3 totals 14 residues. The CDR3 DNA reads as TGTGCCAGCAGCCCCGGGACAGTTAATGAAAAACTGTTTTTT. This sequence encodes CASSPGTVNEKLFF.

This chain connects TRBV19 to TRBJ2-5; 8 bases are a match to TRBD1. V lost 1 base and J lost 2; bases outside the gene matches: 6. The CDR3 sequence is 16 residues long. Germline-derived CDR1 and CDR2 are LNHDA and SQIVND (reference sequence). Here the CDR3 reads CASSIAGTGGQETQYF. The DNA for the CDR3 is TGTGCCAGTAGTATAGCCGGGACAGGAGGGCAAGAGACCCAGTACTTC.

J is TRBJ1-2 and V is TRBV24-1; D unresolved. Germline loops: CDR1 KGHDR, CDR2 SFDVKD. Trimming took off 4 bases at V and 8 bases at J, with 10 bases between the two ends. CDR3 length: 12 amino acids. DNA of the CDR3: TGTGCCACCAGTGACGAGACACGAGGCTACACCTTC. Translation: CATSDETRGYTF.

The CDR3 region is CAISTTGGEAFF. The CDR3 DNA reads TGTGCCATCAGTACAACAGGGGGGGAAGCTTTCTTT. The chain employs TRBV10-3 and TRBJ1-1, with 8 nucleotides matching TRBD1. CDR1 and CDR2 from the germline V gene are ENHRY and SYGVKD. V trimming: 5 bases; J trimming: 8 bases; junction bases outside the gene matches: 4. The length of the CDR3 is 12 residues.

The CDR3 reads CASSLAVTIGGSYNEQFF. The CDR3, as DNA: TGTGCCAGCAGCTTAGCAGTAACGATAGGGGGCTCCTACAATGAGCAGTTCTTC. This chain joins TRBV7-2 and TRBJ2-1, with D possibly being TRBD1 (6 bases). V lost 0 bases, J lost 0 bases, and 15 bases lay in between. Germline loops: CDR1 SGHTA, CDR2 FQGNSA. The CDR3 spans 18 residues.

The rearrangement joins TRBV6-5 to TRBJ1-2, with 7 bases aligning to TRBD1. V was clipped by 5 bases and J by 9 bases; unmatched bases: 9. In germline, CDR1 is MNHEY, CDR2 SVGAGI. The CDR3 length is 13 residues. The CDR3 nucleotides read TGTGCCAGCAGTCCCCCTGACAGGGTTAGCTACACCTTC. Translated, it gives CASSPPDRVSYTF.

The chain couples TRBV6-2 or TRBV6-3 to TRBJ2-3, with a tentative D call TRBD2 (6 bases). The CDR3 contains 15 residues. Germline CDR1 is MNHEY and CDR2 is SVGEGT. The germline V and J ends were trimmed by 2 bases and 0 bases, with 9 bases remaining between them. CDR3: CASSYGTASTDTQYF. CDR3 DNA: TGTGCCAGCAGTTACGGGACTGCTAGCACAGATACGCAGTATTTT.

The chain links TRBV19 to TRBJ2-3, with 7 nucleotides matching TRBD2. The CDR3 sequence is 15 residues long. The germline CDR1 and CDR2 sequences are LNHDA and SQIVND (reference sequence). V gave up 5 bases and J gave up 3 bases; unmatched junction bases: 8. The chain's CDR3 is CASSLSSGTTDTQYF. DNA of the CDR3: TGTGCCAGTAGTCTCTCGAGCGGGACGACAGATACGCAGTATTTT.

This clone was seen a single time. The chain joins TRBV3-1 (or the pseudogene TRBV3-2) to TRBJ1-5; possible D gene TRBD1, 5 bases. This CDR3 is built from 13 residues. Trimming pared 4 bases from V and 3 bases from J, leaving 7 bases between. CDR1 and CDR2 from the germline V gene are LGHDT and YNNKEL (reference sequence). The CDR3 nucleotides are TGTGCCAGCAGCCCAGGGTTCAATCAGCCCCAGCATTTT. Translated: CASSPGFNQPQHF.

V and J are TRBV30 and TRBJ2-7; D may be TRBD1 (7 bases). The CDR3 spans 16 residues. CDR1 and CDR2 from the germline V gene are GTSNPN and SVGIG (reference sequence). V was pared by 1 base and J by 5 bases, with 21 bases between. In DNA form, the CDR3 reads TGTGCCTGGAGTGACCCCTTCAGGGGGGAGGTCCACGAGCAGTACTTC. Its translation is CAWSDPFRGEVHEQYF.

This clone showed up just once. The V gene is TRBV2, the J gene TRBJ2-7; TRBD1 is a possible D gene (5 bases). This CDR3 comprises 15 residues. The germline CDR1 and CDR2 sequences are SNHLY and FYNNEI. V was pared by 3 bases and J by 5 bases, with 17 bases between. Here the CDR3 DNA reads TGTGCCAGCAGTGACCTTGGTCAGGGCGACCACGAGCAGTACTTC. Amino acids: CASSDLGQGDHEQYF.